Following are 25 T cell receptor beta chains from one sample sequenced in a study of T cell responses to AZD1222 COVID-19 vaccine. Produced via immunoSEQ multiplex PCR; TCRdb's table is partial and in-frame only. The sample carries approximately 210,000 clones, 91% recorded once. Sequenced here: peripheral blood, sampled 28 days after the second AZD1222 dose. All receptors derive from an adult who received the AZD1222 COVID-19 vaccine.

This chain joins TRBV25-1 and TRBJ2-2; 7 bases match TRBD1. Germline V lookup: CDR1 MGHDK, CDR2 SYGVNS. Trimming cost V 4 bases and J 4 bases; bases outside gene matches: 6. This CDR3 contains 15 residues. CDR3 in amino acids: CASSVWDSITGELFF. The CDR3 region has the DNA TGTGCCAGCAGTGTGTGGGACAGCATCACCGGGGAGCTGTTTTTT.

V gene TRBV11-2 combines with J gene TRBJ2-2; D uncertain. The CDR3 is made up of 13 amino acids. Germline CDR1 and CDR2: SGHAT and FQNNGV. V was trimmed by 3 bases and J by 4 bases, leaving 6 bases between them. The CDR3 here is CASSFTRTGELFF. DNA of the CDR3: TGTGCCAGCAGCTTCACACGCACCGGGGAGCTGTTTTTT.

The chain joins TRBV4-1 to TRBJ1-4; no firm D call. V dropped 6 bases and J dropped 4 bases, with 12 bases sitting between them. Germline V gene data show CDR1 as MGHRA and CDR2 as YSYEKL. The CDR3 has 14 amino acids. Here the CDR3 reads CASRSPGLNEKLFF. The CDR3 coding sequence is TGCGCCAGCAGGAGCCCAGGCCTTAATGAAAAACTGTTTTTT.

The chain uses TRBV14 and TRBJ1-4; 8 bases fit TRBD1. J gave up 4 bases and V 8 bases, and 12 bases lay outside the gene matches. Germline V gives CDR1 SGHDN, CDR2 FVKESK. The CDR3 loop spans 16 amino acids. The CDR3 bases are TGTGCCAGCGCCAAGGGGACAGGTCGATTTAATGAAAAACTGTTTTTT. Its translation: CASAKGTGRFNEKLFF.

The chain links TRBV5-1 to TRBJ2-1; 10 bases align to TRBD2. The CDR3 has 16 residues. Germline CDR1 SGHRS, CDR2 YFSETQ. V lost 4 bases and J lost 4; bases outside the gene matches: 8. The CDR3 DNA follows: TGCGCCAGCAGCGGCTCTAGCGGGAGATCATACAATGAGCAGTTCTTC. This translates into CASSGSSGRSYNEQFF.

The rearrangement links TRBV28 to TRBJ1-5; possible D gene TRBD1, 5 bases. The germline V and J ends were trimmed by 5 bases and 3 bases, with 11 bases remaining between them. CDR1 is MDHEN and CDR2 is SYDVKM in the germline V gene. The CDR3 runs to 14 residues. The CDR3 DNA reads TGTGCCAGCAGTATGACAGAATACAATCAGCCCCAGCATTTT. Its protein is CASSMTEYNQPQHF.

V is TRBV28 and J is TRBJ1-5; weak D call: TRBD1 (6 bases). V was shortened by 5 bases and J by 4 bases, with 21 bases between the two germline ends. The CDR3 has 17 residues. The germline CDR1 and CDR2 sequences are MDHEN and SYDVKM. CDR3 protein: CASSLDRWGRENQPQHF. The DNA for the CDR3 is TGTGCCAGCAGTCTCGACAGGTGGGGGAGGGAGAATCAGCCCCAGCATTTT. The whole variable domain, remainder taken from reference TRBV28 and TRBJ1-5, is DVKVTQSSRYLVKRTGEKVFLECVQDMDHENMFWYRQDPGLGLRLIYFSYDVKMKEKGDIPEGYSVSREKKERFSLILESASTNQTSMYLCASSLDRWGRENQPQHFGDGTRLSIL.

The chain has TRBV4-2 and TRBJ1-5; D remains unclear. The CDR3 is 14 residues long. Germline V gene lookup returns CDR1 LGHNA and CDR2 YNFKEQ. V was clipped by 0 bases and J by 8 bases, with 11 bases between them. The CDR3 DNA reads as TGTGCCAGCAGCCAAGATCCTGAAATCAAGCCCCAGCATTTT. Encoded protein: CASSQDPEIKPQHF.

This chain connects TRBV30 to TRBJ1-1; 8 bases are a match to TRBD1. The CDR3 totals 14 residues. V trimming: 3 bases; J trimming: 6 bases; junction bases outside the gene matches: 9. The V gene's germline CDR1 is GTSNPN and CDR2 SVGIG (reference sequence). The CDR3 protein is CAWSQTGAIAEAFF. In DNA form, the CDR3 reads TGTGCCTGGAGCCAGACAGGGGCCATCGCTGAAGCTTTCTTT.

In nucleotides, the CDR3 is TGTGCCAGCAGCTTGTGGGAGGTGGACACCGGGGAGCTGTTTTTT. It translates to CASSLWEVDTGELFF. This chain joins TRBV7-8 and TRBJ2-2; the D gene is possibly TRBD2 (6 bases). CDR3 length: 15 residues. Germline V gene lookup returns CDR1 SGHVS and CDR2 FQNEAQ. Trimming left V 3 bases short and J 3 bases short, with 11 bases between.

The genes are TRBV6-5 and TRBJ1-5; D uncertain. This CDR3 spans 14 amino acids. Trimming pared 7 bases from V and 0 bases from J, leaving 10 bases between. The germline V gene has CDR1 MNHEY and CDR2 SVGAGI. DNA for the CDR3: TGTGCCAGCACCCCCCCCAATAGCAATCAGCCCCAGCATTTT. This translates into CASTPPNSNQPQHF.

The count of this clone is one. The chain employs TRBV10-2 and TRBJ2-7; 8 bases agree with TRBD2. CDR3 length equals 17 residues. V dropped 8 bases and J dropped 5; count of bases not matched to a gene: 20. Per germline, CDR1 WSHSY and CDR2 SAAADI. CDR3 amino acids: CASRKETGRADRNEQYF. CDR3 in DNA: TGCGCCAGCCGAAAGGAAACCGGGAGGGCCGATAGGAACGAGCAGTACTTC.

The V call is TRBV11-1, the J call TRBJ2-1; D may be TRBD2 (5 bases). The CDR3 loop spans 16 amino acids. Germline lookup yields CDR1 SGHAT and CDR2 FQDESV (reference sequence). The V gene lost 2 bases and the J gene lost 1 base, with 12 bases spanning the gap. CDR3 in amino acids: CASSLIRGASYNEQFF. Here the CDR3 DNA reads TGTGCCAGCAGCTTAATTCGGGGAGCTTCCTACAATGAGCAGTTCTTC.

The chain carries TRBV5-5 and TRBJ1-5; D uncertain. With 0 bases removed from V and 7 bases from J, the gap between germline ends came to 11 bases. This CDR3 contains 14 residues. Per germline, CDR1 SGHKS and CDR2 YYEKEE (reference sequence). The CDR3 protein is CASSLALGNQPQHF. CDR3 nucleotides: TGTGCCAGCAGCTTGGCCTTGGGGAACCAGCCCCAGCATTTT.

This clone was seen a single time. The rearrangement joins TRBV9 to TRBJ1-5; possibly TRBD1 for D (5 bases). Trimming took off 2 bases at V and 3 bases at J, with 12 bases between the two ends. The CDR3 covers 15 residues. In germline, CDR1 is SGDLS, CDR2 YYNGEE. The CDR3 DNA reads TGTGCCAGCAGCGTTGAGGGGAACAACAATCAGCCCCAGCATTTT. It is translated as CASSVEGNNNQPQHF.

This chain links TRBV25-1 with TRBJ1-3; maybe TRBD1 (5 bases). CDR1 and CDR2 (germline): MGHDK, SYGVNS. The CDR3 has 16 residues. V lost 4 bases and J lost 0, with 13 bases in between. CDR3 protein: CASSGYQGPSGNTIYF. The CDR3 region has the DNA TGTGCCAGCAGTGGATACCAGGGACCCTCTGGAAACACCATATATTTT.

The chain couples TRBV5-1 to TRBJ1-6; D gene ambiguous. The germline CDR1 and CDR2 sequences are SGHRS and YFSETQ. V dropped 1 base and J dropped 5 bases, with 10 bases sitting between them. The CDR3 length is 15 residues. CDR3 sequence (DNA): TGCGCCAGCAGCTTGTCGTCCCGACATAATTCACCCCTCCACTTT. Its translation is CASSLSSRHNSPLHF.

This sequence joins TRBV28 and TRBJ1-2, with 9 bases that match TRBD1. The CDR3 is 16 amino acids. With 4 bases clipped from V and 5 bases from J, the junction kept 11 bases outside the gene matches. Germline CDR1 MDHEN, CDR2 SYDVKM. The CDR3 loop is CASSSNLQGAQYGYTF. The CDR3 bases are TGTGCCAGCAGTTCAAACCTACAGGGGGCGCAATATGGCTACACCTTC.

The chain uses TRBV11-1 and TRBJ2-7; 8 bases are shared with TRBD2. The CDR3 is 13 residues long. V shed 10 bases, J shed 2 bases, and the junction held 7 bases outside the gene matches. CDR1 and CDR2 (germline): SGHAT, FQDESV (reference sequence). The CDR3 reads CATSGRGTYEQYF. As DNA, the CDR3 is TGTGCCACCTCCGGGAGGGGGACCTACGAGCAGTACTTC.

The chain combines TRBV15 with TRBJ1-1, with D uncertain. The V end was cut by 0 bases, the J end by 4 bases, with 9 bases between. The germline V gene encodes CDR1 LNHNV and CDR2 YYDKDF (reference sequence). The CDR3 covers 14 residues. The CDR3 loop is CATSRDGESTEAFF. CDR3 nucleotide sequence: TGTGCCACCAGCAGAGATGGGGAAAGCACTGAAGCTTTCTTT.

The J gene is TRBJ1-2, the V gene TRBV28; D may be TRBD1 (5 bases). This CDR3 is 12 amino acids long. Germline values: CDR1 MDHEN, CDR2 SYDVKM. Trimming removed 5 bases from V and 2 bases from J, with 6 bases in between. The CDR3 is CASSRGNYGYTF. The DNA for the CDR3 is TGTGCCAGCAGTCGGGGGAACTATGGCTACACCTTC.

The J gene is TRBJ1-1, the V gene TRBV6-5; TRBD1 matches at 8 bases. Germline CDR1 MNHEY, CDR2 SVGAGI. V was pared by 5 bases and J by 0 bases, with 2 bases of the junction left unmatched. The CDR3 totals 14 residues. The CDR3 coding sequence is TGTGCCAGCAGTCGGACAGGGCTGAACACTGAAGCTTTCTTT. Translating it yields CASSRTGLNTEAFF.

The rearrangement links TRBV2 to TRBJ2-1, with a possible D match to TRBD2 (5 bases). The ends were cut back, 8 bases at V and 0 bases at J, with 11 bases in the middle. Per germline, CDR1 SNHLY and CDR2 FYNNEI. This CDR3 region has 14 residues. CDR3 DNA sequence: TGTGCCAGCGGAAGCGGATACTCCTACAATGAGCAGTTCTTC. Translating gives CASGSGYSYNEQFF.

J is TRBJ2-7 and V is TRBV19, with TRBD2 matching over 10 bases. Trimming took 4 bases from V and 5 from J; bases not matched to a gene: 14. The CDR3 has 17 residues. Germline V lookup: CDR1 LNHDA, CDR2 SQIVND (reference sequence). In DNA, the CDR3 is TGTGCCAGTAGTAGTATACGAACGGGACTAGCGACGAACGAGCAGTACTTC. It specifies CASSSIRTGLATNEQYF.

The count of this clone is one. The V gene is TRBV11-2, the J gene TRBJ2-7; TRBD2 matches at 10 bases. CDR1 and CDR2 (germline): SGHAT, FQNNGV. J was trimmed by 0 bases and V by 6 bases; bases with no gene match: 5. The CDR3 contains 15 residues. For the CDR3, the DNA is TGTGCCAGCAGTCGGACTAGCGGAGCCTCCTACGAGCAGTACTTC. It translates to CASSRTSGASYEQYF.